This T cell receptor beta chain was identified during a study of blood T cells in healthy people across ages. Each donor's blood draw was roughly 10 milliliters of peripheral blood. The CDR3 loop spans 15 amino acids. V was trimmed by 3 bases and J by 8 bases, leaving 16 bases between them. Next came a second PCR, run for about 7 to 12 cycles, which used a sample-barcoded 5' primer along with a J-beta primer mix. TCRdb reprocessed the 5' RACE reads via MiXCR and lists one record per CDR3 protein. The sample contains 500,000 to 650,000 distinct CDR3 sequences, around a quarter of which appear only once. This sample was shared with a second study, whose subject was T cells of mothers and their children.

This TCR derives from a boy aged 2 to 10 in good health. The chain links TRBV12-3 or TRBV12-4 to TRBJ1-4; possible D gene TRBD1, 5 bases. Sequencing used blood. In DNA, the CDR3 is TGTGCCAGCAGTTTGTTGTCACAGGTTGAGGAAAAACTGTTTTTT. Its protein is CASSLLSQVEEKLFF.